This TCR beta chain stems from a study of CD8 T cells in Susac syndrome (dated 2019 in TCRdb). Background on the whole study: Repertoire sequencing was used to test whether CD8+ T cell activation and differentiation in Susac syndrome was antigen driven.

Looking up the germline V gene (reference sequence) yields CDR1 GTSNPN and CDR2 SVGIG. Counted from cysteine to phenylalanine, this CDR3 has 15 amino acids. The entry retains the CDR3 DNA only, 45 bases that are in frame from base 1. Trimming takes 1 base from V and 1 base from J, and the germline ends sit 12 bases apart. High-throughput TCR beta sequencing profiled peripheral blood CD8+ and CD4+ T cells from healthy donors, Susac syndrome patients and multiple sclerosis patients. The multiple sclerosis controls were treatment-naive patients whose relapsing-remitting disease, either stable or active, fulfilled the revised McDonald criteria. Bulk CD8+ and CD4+ T cells were purified magnetically by negative isolation, whereas CD8+ TEMRA cells were enriched by FACS. Blood was collected in EDTA tubes and processed within 24 hours, with PBMCs isolated through density gradient centrifugation. PBMCs intended for TCR sequencing were cryopreserved in liquid nitrogen and were subsequently thawed in a 37 degrees C water bath. The sorted or isolated CD4+, CD8+ and CD8+ TEMRA cells reached a purity of at least 90%.

Here is what the overall study found, with its caveats: The TCR sequencing and HLA analysis was acknowledged to have included a relatively small number of individuals.

RNA was extracted using the RNeasy kit, and 0.5 to 1 microgram was reverse transcribed with random hexamers. The immunoSEQ multiplex PCR assay, which covers 54 Vbeta and 13 Jbeta segments, was used to amplify TCR beta CDR3 regions. Bias from PCR amplification was corrected by using a synthetic template baseline for primer optimization and for computational correction. On the study's bioinformatics: Reads were annotated to V, D and J genes per IMGT and analyzed with immunoSEQ Analyzer, keeping only productive sequences. Clonality was computed as one minus Shannon entropy normalized by log2 of the number of productive unique sequences. For each patient and control, public and private clones were evaluated within the 100 most prevalent clones. A clone was defined as Susac-specific if it was absent from the healthy and MS cohorts, from some 980 published viral clones and from other ImmuneACCESS disease sequences. The public reads were quality trimmed at Q25 with fastp and then assembled into clones with MiXCR by TCRdb, keeping productive beta chains. Each entry merges the rows of one CDR3 protein and shows their most common DNA and genes. What appears here as the V and J calls and clone size reflects TCRdb's work, not the paper's. The sample data list over 300,000 distinct CDR3 sequences, and 90% to 95% of these were observed just once. The top ten clonotypes cover about 0.07% of the sample.

As to this clonotype: Its antigen remains undetermined. Base qualities are not at hand, and no much larger clone is one base apart.

Material: CD4+ T cells from PBMCs. Recombination joined TRBV30 with TRBJ2-3; the D gene is perhaps TRBD2, from 6 matching bases. The sequence derives from a human donor with multiple sclerosis. In nucleotides, the sequence is TGTGCCTGGAGTGCGGGAGTGGGGGGCACAGATACGCAGTATTTT. This sequence encodes CAWSAGVGGTDTQYF. The entire variable domain, with the stretches around the CDR3 drawn from the reference TRBV30 and TRBJ2-3 proteins, is SQTIHQWPATLVQPVGSPLSLECTVEGTSNPNLYWYRQAAGRGLQLLFYSVGIGQISSEVPQNLSASRPQDRQFILSSKKLLLSDSGFYLCAWSAGVGGTDTQYFGPGTRLTVL.